This is a list of T cell receptor beta chains from one sample in a study of CD8 T cells in ankylosing spondylitis. TCRdb analysed the 5' RACE reads with MiXCR anew, one entry per CDR3 protein. The sample carries approximately 500,000 distinct CDR3 sequences, roughly an eighth recorded once. The specimen sequenced was blood, either unsorted or a sorted T cell fraction (not recorded which). Every receptor here comes from a male donor with ankylosing spondylitis. Each CDR3 is given with its conserved first and last residue. The order of the fields is D gene, V gene, CDR3 length, J gene, clone size, CDR3 DNA, CDR3 protein. D genes are given only for firm matches. Some rows mark clone size as missing; the rest say once, few, many or name a class of expanded clone.

-	TRBV6-2/TRBV6-3	13	TRBJ2-1	many	TGTGCCAGCAGGGGGACATACCCCAATGAGCAGTTCTTC	CASRGTYPNEQFF
TRBD1	TRBV5-1	15	TRBJ1-1	-	TGCGCCAGCAGCTTGTCCGGGACAGGGAACACTGAAGCTTTCTTT	CASSLSGTGNTEAFF
-	TRBV7-2	14	TRBJ1-6	few	TGTGCCAGCAGCTTTATAAGAGATAATTCACCCCTCCACTTT	CASSFIRDNSPLHF
-	TRBV12-3/TRBV12-4	16	TRBJ1-4	few	TGTGCCAGCAGTCCGCGGACGGGTACAACTAATGAAAAACTGTTTTTT	CASSPRTGTTNEKLFF
-	TRBV11-3	15	TRBJ1-1	few	TGTGCCAGCAGCTCTGGGAAGGGGAAAAGTACTGAAGCTTTCTTT	CASSSGKGKSTEAFF
-	TRBV3-1	14	TRBJ2-1	-	TGTGCCAGCAGCCAAAAGATTGAAGGGAATGAGCAGTTCTTC	CASSQKIEGNEQFF
TRBD1	TRBV5-6	15	TRBJ1-5	few	TGTGCCAGCAGCTCTGACAGGGGGCTCTATCAGCCCCAGCATTTT	CASSSDRGLYQPQHF
-	TRBV10-2	15	TRBJ2-7	few	TGCGCCAGCAGACTTAACAGGGATCGATCCTACGAGCAGTACTTC	CASRLNRDRSYEQYF
-	TRBV14	15	TRBJ2-7	few	TGTGCCAGCAGCCAAGCGGGCGGCCTAAGCTACGAGCAGTACTTC	CASSQAGGLSYEQYF
-	TRBV27	14	TRBJ2-1	-	TGTGCCAGCACCTTCGGAGAGGGGTACAATGAGCAGTTCTTC	CASTFGEGYNEQFF
TRBD1	TRBV15	15	TRBJ1-4	-	TGTGCCACCAGCAGGGGACAGGGGACTAATGAAAAACTGTTTTTT	CATSRGQGTNEKLFF
-	TRBV5-5	14	TRBJ2-1	many	TGTGCCAGCAGCCTGGTCTGGGGGGACAATGAGCAGTTCTTC	CASSLVWGDNEQFF